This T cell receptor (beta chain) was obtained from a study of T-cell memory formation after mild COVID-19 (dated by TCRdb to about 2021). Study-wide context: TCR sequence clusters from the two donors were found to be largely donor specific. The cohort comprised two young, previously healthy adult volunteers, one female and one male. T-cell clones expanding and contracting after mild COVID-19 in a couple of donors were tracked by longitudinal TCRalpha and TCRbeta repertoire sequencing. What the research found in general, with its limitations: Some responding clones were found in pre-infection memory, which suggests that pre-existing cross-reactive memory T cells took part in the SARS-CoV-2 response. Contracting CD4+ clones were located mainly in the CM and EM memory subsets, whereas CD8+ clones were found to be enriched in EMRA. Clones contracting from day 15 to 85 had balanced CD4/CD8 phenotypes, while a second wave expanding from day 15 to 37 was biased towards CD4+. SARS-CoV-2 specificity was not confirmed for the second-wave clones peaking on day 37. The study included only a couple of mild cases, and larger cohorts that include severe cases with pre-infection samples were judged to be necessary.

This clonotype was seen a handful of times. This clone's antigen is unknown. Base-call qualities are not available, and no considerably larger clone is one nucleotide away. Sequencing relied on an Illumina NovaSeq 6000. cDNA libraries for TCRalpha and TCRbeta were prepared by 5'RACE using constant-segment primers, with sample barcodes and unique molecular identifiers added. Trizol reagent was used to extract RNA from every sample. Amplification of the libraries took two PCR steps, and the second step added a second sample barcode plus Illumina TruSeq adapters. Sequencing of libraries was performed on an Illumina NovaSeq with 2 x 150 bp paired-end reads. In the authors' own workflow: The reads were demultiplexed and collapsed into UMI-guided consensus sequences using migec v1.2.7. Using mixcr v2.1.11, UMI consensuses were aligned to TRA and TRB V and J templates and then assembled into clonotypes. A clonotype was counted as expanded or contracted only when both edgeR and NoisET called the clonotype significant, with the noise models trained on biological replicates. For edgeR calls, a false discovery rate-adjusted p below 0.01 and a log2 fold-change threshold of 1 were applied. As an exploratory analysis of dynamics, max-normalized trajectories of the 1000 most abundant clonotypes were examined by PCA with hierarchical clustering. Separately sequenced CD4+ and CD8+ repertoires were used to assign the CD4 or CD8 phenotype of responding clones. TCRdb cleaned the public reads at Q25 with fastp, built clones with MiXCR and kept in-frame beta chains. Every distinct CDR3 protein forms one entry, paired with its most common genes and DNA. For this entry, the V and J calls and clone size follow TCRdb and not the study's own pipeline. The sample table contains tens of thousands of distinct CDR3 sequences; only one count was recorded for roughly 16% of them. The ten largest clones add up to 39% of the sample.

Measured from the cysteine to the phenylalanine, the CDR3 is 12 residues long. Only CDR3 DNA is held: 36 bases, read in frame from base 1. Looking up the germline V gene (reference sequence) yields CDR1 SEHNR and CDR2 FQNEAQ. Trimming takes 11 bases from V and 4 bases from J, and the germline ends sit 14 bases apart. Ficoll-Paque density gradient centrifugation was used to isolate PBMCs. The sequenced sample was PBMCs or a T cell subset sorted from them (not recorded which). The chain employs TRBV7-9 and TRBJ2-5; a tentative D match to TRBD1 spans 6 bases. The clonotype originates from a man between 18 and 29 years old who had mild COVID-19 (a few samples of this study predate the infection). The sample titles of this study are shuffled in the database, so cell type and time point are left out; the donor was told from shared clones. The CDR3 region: CAAHTGRETQYF. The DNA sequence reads TGTGCCGCCCACACAGGGCGAGAGACCCAGTACTTC. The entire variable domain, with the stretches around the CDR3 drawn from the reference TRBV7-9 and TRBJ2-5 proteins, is DTGVSQNPRHKITKRGQNVTFRCDPISEHNRLYWYRQTLGQGPEFLTYFQNEAQLEKSRLLSDRFSAERPKGSFSTLEIQRTEQGDSAMYLCAAHTGRETQYFGPGTRLLVL.